This T cell receptor (beta chain) was observed in a study of blood T cell repertoires in COVID-19. Across the whole study: The United States, Italy and Spain supplied acute and convalescent COVID-19 samples. PBMCs, B-cell-depleted T cells, or T cells were the source of the cDNA or gDNA that made up the material.

Germline V CDR1 and CDR2: SGHRS, YFSETQ. The CDR3 extends over 18 amino acids. Trimming removed 1 base at V and 4 bases at J, with 22 bases between. This clone was counted once. Per the authors' pipeline: Reference gene primer amplification gave nucleated cell count estimates. Here immunoSEQ multiplex PCR was the method, and the copy in TCRdb shows in-frame clones only, minus some. The V and J calls and clone size come from that table; D and trimming were worked out from the DNA. The sample carries tens of thousands of clones, 88% recorded once. The gene calls are TRBV5-1 and TRBJ2-3, with D perhaps TRBD2 (6 bases). Sample: peripheral blood. This sequence was found in a human donor in a cohort sampled during active COVID-19. The CDR3 sequence: CASSLSGSGGAWPDTQYF. The CDR3 region has the DNA TGCGCCAGCAGCTTGTCAGGAAGTGGCGGGGCCTGGCCAGATACGCAGTATTTT.